This T cell receptor (beta chain) was sequenced for a study of blood T cell repertoires in COVID-19. Study details: The analysed material was cDNA or gDNA that came from T cells, B-cell-depleted T cells, or PBMCs.

This clone appeared a single time. This CDR3 has 15 residues. Trimming removed 5 bases from V and 4 bases from J; junction bases left unmatched: 5. Per the germline V gene, CDR1 is PRHDT and CDR2 is FYEKMQ (reference sequence). As handled by the study authors: Scientists estimated how many nucleated cells there were by amplifying reference gene primers. Generated by immunoSEQ multiplex PCR, the TCRdb table keeps only in-frame clones and is missing some. That table gives V, J and clone size, and the DNA gave D and trimming. The sample lists 140,000 to 150,000 clones, over 70% occurring once. Material: peripheral blood. This TCR was sampled from a woman between 45 and 60 years old with acute or convalescent COVID-19. The chain joins TRBV13 to TRBJ2-3, with TRBD2 matching 11 bases. CDR3 nucleotide sequence: TGTGCCAGCAGCATGACTAGCGGGGCACCAGATACGCAGTATTTT. This sequence encodes CASSMTSGAPDTQYF.